This TCR beta chain was recorded in a study of blood T cells in healthy people across ages. Looking at the study overall: Per every two T cells, about one barcoded beta molecule was captured by template switching. Study-wide points: In these data, TCR beta diversity tracked strongly with naive T cell percentage.

This clonotype was counted at least ten times. No antigen is known for it. Per sample, at least 5 micrograms of total RNA were extracted. Sample-barcoded 5' priming and a J-beta primer mix drove a second PCR of 7 to 11 cycles. Each CDR3 protein gets one entry after TCRdb re-called the 5' RACE reads with MiXCR. The repertoire holds around 900,000 distinct CDR3 sequences, with roughly 26% as singletons. CDR3 length equals 12 residues. Germline V gives CDR1 SGHTA, CDR2 FQGNSA. Trimming pared 4 bases from V and 3 bases from J, leaving 4 bases between. V and J are TRBV7-2 and TRBJ1-5; no clear D gene. The specimen sequenced was blood. The origin of this receptor is a woman aged 80 or over in good health. The CDR3 sequence: CASSYPNQPQHF. For the CDR3, the DNA is TGTGCCAGCAGCTACCCCAATCAGCCCCAGCATTTT.